The 30 T cell receptor beta chains given below trace back to one sample, sequenced in a study of T cells after yellow fever vaccination. TCRdb re-analysed the 5' RACE reads in MiXCR, keeping a single row per CDR3 protein. The sample carries about 170,000 distinct CDR3 sequences, more than 9.5% recorded once. The sample was CD8+ T cells sorted from PBMCs, taken 15 days after the yellow fever booster vaccination. These receptors all come from a man aged 18 to 29 who received the YFV17D yellow fever vaccine.

The rearrangement links TRBV6-1 to TRBJ2-7, with TRBD2 identical over 8 bases. Germline CDR1 reads MNHNS; CDR2 reads SASEGT. The CDR3 spans 14 residues. The V and J ends lost 6 bases and 7 bases, in that order; junction bases with no gene match: 11. The CDR3, as DNA: TGTGCCAGCAGGGGCCAGCGGGGGCCGGGAGAGCAGTACTTC. The encoded protein is CASRGQRGPGEQYF.

This clonotype was counted between two and nine times. The CDR3 nucleotides are TGTGCCAGCAGCTTAGTAACTCTGAACACTGAAGCTTTCTTT. Its translation is CASSLVTLNTEAFF. The chain recombines TRBV7-8 with TRBJ1-1; unclear D gene. The CDR3 sequence is 14 residues long. The V gene lost 1 base and the J gene lost 0 bases, with 6 bases spanning the gap. Germline CDR1 SGHVS, CDR2 FQNEAQ.

This clonotype was counted between two and nine times. The V call is TRBV20-1, the J call TRBJ1-1; D is unresolved. This CDR3 contains 12 residues. The V gene's germline CDR1 is DFQATT and CDR2 SNEGSKA (reference sequence). V was cut by 3 bases and J by 3 bases, with 8 bases left in between. The CDR3 DNA follows: TGCAGTGCTAGTCTGCGAGACACTGAAGCTTTCTTT. Amino acid sequence: CSASLRDTEAFF.

The rearrangement links TRBV29-1 to TRBJ2-1; 16 bases line up with TRBD2. V lost 7 bases and J lost 2; bases outside the gene matches: 2. The CDR3 runs to 15 residues. Germline CDR1 and CDR2: SQVTM and ANQGSEA. CDR3 in DNA: TGCAGCGCAGGGACTAGCGGGGGGGCCTACAATGAGCAGTTCTTC. Its translation is CSAGTSGGAYNEQFF.

This clonotype was counted at least ten times. CDR3 DNA: TGTGCCACCAGTGATCGGACTGAAGCTTTCTTT. It translates to CATSDRTEAFF. This chain links TRBV24-1 with TRBJ1-1, with D unclear. The CDR3 runs 11 residues. The V end was cut by 3 bases, the J end by 5 bases, with 3 bases between. Germline V gene lookup returns CDR1 KGHDR and CDR2 SFDVKD.

This clonotype showed up many times. The chain recombines TRBV18 with TRBJ2-5; a weak D match, TRBD2 (6 bases). Germline V gene sequence: CDR1 KGHSH, CDR2 LQKENI. The CDR3 is 15 residues long. The V end lost 3 bases, the J end lost 4 bases, and 15 bases lay between the germline ends. For the CDR3, the DNA is TGTGCCAGCTCACCGTACCCGGGACTCCCAGAGACCCAGTACTTC. Translating gives CASSPYPGLPETQYF. Complete variable domain (other parts from reference TRBV18 and TRBJ2-5): NAGVMQNPRHLVRRRGQEARLRCSPMKGHSHVYWYRQLPEEGLKFMVYLQKENIIDESGMPKERFSAEFPKEGPSILRIQQVVRGDSAAYFCASSPYPGLPETQYFGPGTRLLVL.

This chain uses TRBV4-1 with TRBJ2-1, with TRBD2 as a possible D gene (6 bases). Germline V gives CDR1 MGHRA, CDR2 YSYEKL. The CDR3 sequence is 15 residues long. Trimming removed 0 bases at V and 4 bases at J, with 10 bases between. DNA of the CDR3: TGCGCCAGCAGCCAAGATCGCGCGGGATACAATGAGCAGTTCTTC. As protein: CASSQDRAGYNEQFF.

This clonotype has only a few counts. The chain carries TRBV16 and TRBJ1-1; D gene ambiguous. CDR3 length: 13 residues. The V end was cut by 0 bases, the J end by 5 bases, with 7 bases between. Looked up from germline, CDR1 is KGHSY and CDR2 is FQNENV. The CDR3 loop reads CASSQSGYTEAFF. CDR3 nucleotide sequence: TGTGCCAGCAGCCAATCGGGTTATACTGAAGCTTTCTTT.

The sample holds a few counts of this clonotype. The rearrangement links TRBV27 to TRBJ2-1, with D possibly TRBD1 on 5 matching bases. With 5 bases removed from V and 3 bases from J, the gap between germline ends came to 11 bases. This CDR3 has 14 amino acids. Germline CDR1 MNHEY, CDR2 SMNVEV (reference sequence). The CDR3 region has the DNA TGTGCCAGCAGTCCCTGGACAAACTACAATGAGCAGTTCTTC. Amino acid sequence: CASSPWTNYNEQFF.

This chain links TRBV6-1 with TRBJ1-1; 9 bases fit TRBD1. Germline CDR1 is MNHNS and CDR2 is SASEGT. J lost 6 bases, V lost 7 bases, and 9 bases had no gene match. This CDR3 has 14 residues. The DNA of the CDR3 is TGTGCCAGCACCGGGACAGGGAGTCAGGCTGAAGCTTTCTTT. This gives the protein CASTGTGSQAEAFF.

V gene TRBV28 combines with J gene TRBJ1-5, with 7 bases identical to TRBD1. Germline loops: CDR1 MDHEN, CDR2 SYDVKM. This CDR3 is 16 amino acids long. Trimming removed 5 bases from V and 0 bases from J; junction bases left unmatched: 7. The CDR3 DNA sequence: TGTGCCAGCAGTCCTGGGACAGTGGATAGCAATCAGCCCCAGCATTTT. Encoded protein: CASSPGTVDSNQPQHF.

The J gene is TRBJ1-1, the V gene TRBV7-6; D is unclear. The germline V and J ends were trimmed by 3 bases and 3 bases, with 14 bases remaining between them. CDR1 and CDR2 from the germline V gene are SGHVS and FNYEAQ. This CDR3 is built from 15 residues. The CDR3 nucleotides are TGTGCCAGCAGCTTTGGAAGTCTAGCTGACACTGAAGCTTTCTTT. Translation: CASSFGSLADTEAFF.

J is TRBJ1-1 and V is TRBV11-2; D remains unclear. Trimming cost V 3 bases and J 0 bases, with 14 bases left between them. The CDR3 length is 16 residues. Germline CDR1 SGHAT, CDR2 FQNNGV. In nucleotides, the CDR3 is TGTGCCAGCAGCTTTACTGGCCTCCGGTTGAACACTGAAGCTTTCTTT. This codes for CASSFTGLRLNTEAFF. Using reference TRBV11-2 and TRBJ1-1 for the parts outside the CDR3, the full variable domain is EAGVAQSPRYKIIEKRQSVAFWCNPISGHATLYWYQQILGQGPKLLIQFQNNGVVDDSQLPKDRFSAERLKGVDSTLKIQPAKLEDSAVYLCASSFTGLRLNTEAFFGQGTRLTVV.

This clonotype was recorded a few times. This sequence joins TRBV4-1 and TRBJ1-2; perhaps TRBD1 as D (6 bases). CDR1 and CDR2 from the germline V gene are MGHRA and YSYEKL. The CDR3 is 15 amino acids. V was shortened by 2 bases and J by 0 bases, with 10 bases between the two germline ends. The DNA of the CDR3 is TGCGCCAGCAGCCAATCCGGGGACACTAACTATGGCTACACCTTC. This gives the protein CASSQSGDTNYGYTF.

The rearrangement uses TRBV29-1 and TRBJ1-2; D remains ambiguous. CDR1 SQVTM and CDR2 ANQGSEA come from the germline V gene. The CDR3 has 13 residues. The ends were cut back, 1 base at V and 4 bases at J, with 10 bases in the middle. CDR3 nucleotides: TGCAGCGTTGAAGTCGCAGGCCCCTATGGCTACACCTTC. Its protein is CSVEVAGPYGYTF. Combining the CDR3 with reference TRBV29-1 and TRBJ1-2 gives the whole variable domain SAVISQKPSRDICQRGTSLTIQCQVDSQVTMMFWYRQQPGQSLTLIATANQGSEATYESGFVIDKFPISRPNLTFSTLTVSNMSPEDSSIYLCSVEVAGPYGYTFGSGTRLTVV.

This clonotype occurred many times. This chain uses TRBV5-5 with TRBJ2-3; D is perhaps TRBD2 (5 bases). The CDR3 length is 14 residues. The V and J ends lost 0 bases and 3 bases respectively, with 8 bases between them. CDR1 and CDR2 from the germline V gene are SGHKS and YYEKEE (reference sequence). The CDR3, as DNA: TGTGCCAGCAGCTTGGGACGAGGGACAGATACGCAGTATTTT. Encoded protein: CASSLGRGTDTQYF.

This clonotype is a singleton in its sample. CDR3 nucleotide sequence: TGCGCCAGCAGCTTTGGCAGGGTGGACACTGAAGCTTTCTTT. It specifies CASSFGRVDTEAFF. The chain recombines TRBV5-1 with TRBJ1-1, with D tentatively TRBD1 (5 bases). Germline CDR1 and CDR2: SGHRS and YFSETQ. This CDR3 comprises 14 residues. Trimming removed 2 bases from V and 3 bases from J, with 11 bases in between.

This clonotype turned up a few times. The chain carries TRBV6-1 and TRBJ1-5; D is perhaps TRBD1 (6 bases). V gave up 9 bases and J gave up 6 bases, with 18 bases separating them. The germline gives CDR1 MNHNS, CDR2 SASEGT. The CDR3 totals 14 residues. The CDR3 DNA follows: TGTGCCAGTCAACTCAGGGGCCCCTTTCAGCCCCAGCATTTT. Its protein product is CASQLRGPFQPQHF.

The CDR3 spells CASSPSGVSPLHF. Here the CDR3 DNA reads TGTGCCAGTAGTCCCAGTGGGGTATCACCCCTCCACTTT. The rearrangement joins TRBV19 to TRBJ1-6; D uncertain. The germline V gene encodes CDR1 LNHDA and CDR2 SQIVND (reference sequence). With 5 bases removed from V and 10 bases from J, the gap between germline ends came to 12 bases. The CDR3 runs 13 residues.

This clonotype was seen a handful of times. The chain is built from TRBV6-5 and TRBJ2-1; the D gene is possibly TRBD2 (6 bases). This CDR3 comprises 12 residues. Germline assignment: CDR1 MNHEY and CDR2 SVGAGI. The germline V and J ends were trimmed by 6 bases and 10 bases, with 13 bases remaining between them. The CDR3 is CASRGLSGEQFF. Written as DNA, the CDR3 is TGTGCCAGCAGAGGACTCAGCGGGGAGCAGTTCTTC.

The sample holds many counts of this clonotype. This chain joins TRBV20-1 and TRBJ2-3; the D is unclear. V lost 0 bases and J lost 0, with 10 bases in between. The V gene's germline CDR1 is DFQATT and CDR2 SNEGSKA (reference sequence). This CDR3 comprises 15 residues. The DNA for the CDR3 is TGCAGTGCTAGAGATATCCCAGAGAGCACAGATACGCAGTATTTT. Residues: CSARDIPESTDTQYF.

This clonotype turned up a few times. The chain carries TRBV19 and TRBJ1-6, with 10 bases aligning to TRBD1. The CDR3 runs 13 residues. Per germline, CDR1 LNHDA and CDR2 SQIVND (reference sequence). Trimming took 7 bases from V and 10 from J; bases not matched to a gene: 4. CDR3 amino acids: CASNGQGGSPLHF. For the CDR3, the DNA is TGTGCCAGTAACGGACAGGGGGGGTCACCCCTCCACTTT.

This clonotype was counted a few times. The rearrangement links TRBV2 to TRBJ2-1; 8 positions match TRBD2. The CDR3 sequence is 14 residues long. The germline gives CDR1 SNHLY, CDR2 FYNNEI. V was pared by 11 bases and J by 0 bases, with 6 bases of the junction left unmatched. Here the CDR3 reads CAGIAGSSYNEQFF. In DNA form, the CDR3 reads TGTGCCGGAATAGCGGGGAGCTCCTACAATGAGCAGTTCTTC.

This clonotype was seen ten or more times. The V gene is TRBV29-1, the J gene TRBJ2-5; the D gene is possibly TRBD2 (5 bases). There are 18 residues in the CDR3. Germline V gene lookup returns CDR1 SQVTM and CDR2 ANQGSEA. Trimming took off 4 bases at V and 2 bases at J, with 26 bases between the two ends. This chain's CDR3 is CSVAGRRASSHLQETQYF. The CDR3, as DNA: TGCAGCGTTGCTGGCAGGCGGGCATCATCCCACCTTCAAGAGACCCAGTACTTC.

This clonotype was found a few times. The J gene is TRBJ2-3, the V gene TRBV6-2 or TRBV6-3, with D unresolved. The CDR3 sequence is 15 residues long. Per germline, CDR1 MNHEY and CDR2 SVGEGT. The ends were cut back, 2 bases at V and 0 bases at J, with 9 bases in the middle. Here the CDR3 DNA reads TGTGCCAGCAGTTACCTGACACTTAGCACAGATACGCAGTATTTT. Its protein is CASSYLTLSTDTQYF.

Many counts were recorded for this clonotype. CDR3 loop: CASSLRQGHDTEAFF. CDR3 DNA: TGCGCCAGCAGCTTAAGACAGGGACACGACACTGAAGCTTTCTTT. This chain uses TRBV5-1 with TRBJ1-1; 7 nucleotides align to TRBD1. The CDR3 runs to 15 residues. V shed 2 bases, J shed 3 bases, and the junction held 7 bases outside the gene matches. Germline loops: CDR1 SGHRS, CDR2 YFSETQ.

The chain recombines TRBV7-2 with TRBJ1-2; D not certain. This CDR3 has 14 residues. Deletions cut 7 bases from V and 8 bases from J, with 20 bases between. Germline V CDR1 and CDR2: SGHTA, FQGNSA. The DNA for the CDR3 is TGTGCCAGCACCATGACCGGGTTATCCTACGGCTACACCTTC. This translates into CASTMTGLSYGYTF.

The gene calls are TRBV20-1 and TRBJ2-7; 7 bases align to TRBD1. The CDR3 covers 17 residues. Unmatched junction bases numbered 14, after V lost 0 bases and J lost 3 bases. Germline loops: CDR1 DFQATT, CDR2 SNEGSKA (reference sequence). The CDR3 nucleotides read TGCAGTGCTAGAGACCGGCAAGGGGTAAGGGACAGCTACGAGCAGTACTTC. Its protein product is CSARDRQGVRDSYEQYF.

The chain couples TRBV2 to TRBJ2-7, with 10 bases that match TRBD1. From germline, CDR1 is SNHLY and CDR2 FYNNEI. J gave up 3 bases and V 5 bases, and 4 bases lay outside the gene matches. CDR3 length: 14 residues. CDR3 nucleotides: TGTGCCAGCAGTCTATGGACAGGGGGCTACGAGCAGTACGTC. It specifies CASSLWTGGYEQYV.

The rearrangement joins TRBV9 to TRBJ1-2; D is undetermined. Trimming cost V 1 base and J 0 bases, with 10 bases left between them. Per germline, CDR1 SGDLS and CDR2 YYNGEE. The CDR3 covers 15 residues. The CDR3 DNA sequence: TGTGCCAGCAGCGTACAAGCGGAGACTAACTATGGCTACACCTTC. Residues: CASSVQAETNYGYTF.